Below are 15 T cell receptor beta chains sequenced from a single sample in a study of blood T cell repertoires in COVID-19. The assay was immunoSEQ multiplex PCR, and TCRdb's table has in-frame clones only and misses some. The sample records approximately 440,000 clones, less than 95% being singletons. Material: PBMCs or T cells enriched from blood (not recorded which). The receptors here all came from a man between 18 and 35 years old who had recovered from COVID-19.

This rearrangement joins TRBV25-1 to TRBJ2-7, with D possibly matching TRBD2 (6 bases). The CDR3 runs to 14 residues. Trimming left V 1 base short and J 2 bases short, with 9 bases between. In germline, CDR1 is MGHDK, CDR2 SYGVNS. Here the CDR3 reads CASSEFGGTYEQYF. The CDR3 region has the DNA TGTGCCAGCAGTGAATTCGGGGGAACCTACGAGCAGTACTTC.

The chain has TRBV5-8 and TRBJ2-5; 11 nucleotides align to TRBD2. The V segment lost 0 bases and the J segment 3 bases; nucleotides outside the gene matches: 1. CDR1 SGHTS and CDR2 YDEGEE come from the germline V gene. CDR3 length: 15 amino acids. The CDR3 sequence is CASSLGLAGKETQYF. The CDR3 coding sequence is TGTGCCAGCAGCTTGGGACTAGCGGGGAAAGAGACCCAGTACTTC. Based on the CDR3 plus reference TRBV5-8 and TRBJ2-5, the full variable domain is EAGVTQSPTHLIKTRGQQATLRCSPISGHTSVYWYQQALGLGLQFLLWYDEGEERNRGNFPPRFSGRQFPNYSSELNVNALELEDSALYLCASSLGLAGKETQYFGPGTRLLVL.

This clone was observed once. J is TRBJ2-1 and V is TRBV15; 12 bases map to TRBD2. J gave up 5 bases and V 1 base, and 3 bases lay outside the gene matches. The germline CDR1 and CDR2 sequences are LNHNV and YYDKDF (reference sequence). This CDR3 has 16 residues. The CDR3 sequence: CATSRGLAGGDNEQFF. The CDR3, as DNA: TGTGCCACCAGCAGAGGTCTAGCGGGAGGGGACAATGAGCAGTTCTTC.

The chain has TRBV19 and TRBJ1-4, with D possibly TRBD1 on 6 matching bases. Germline V gives CDR1 LNHDA, CDR2 SQIVND (reference sequence). The length of the CDR3 is 16 residues. Trimming pared 6 bases from V and 3 bases from J, leaving 17 bases between. CDR3 sequence (DNA): TGTGCCAGTAGGGCCGCCGCAGGGGCCTCTAATGAAAAACTGTTTTTT. This encodes CASRAAAGASNEKLFF.

In this sample, this clone turned up once. The V gene is TRBV5-1, the J gene TRBJ1-6, with D tentatively TRBD1 (5 bases). Between the trimmed V and J ends, which lost 4 bases and 1 base, there was a span of 15 bases. This CDR3 has 17 residues. Per germline, CDR1 SGHRS and CDR2 YFSETQ. As DNA, the CDR3 is TGCGCCAGCAGCCCTCACAGGACGGCGTCCTATAATTCACCCCTCCACTTT. Its translation is CASSPHRTASYNSPLHF.

V is TRBV9 and J is TRBJ1-4, with TRBD1 matching 12 bases. The CDR3 spans 14 residues. The V gene's germline CDR1 is SGDLS and CDR2 YYNGEE. V dropped 2 bases and J dropped 10; count of bases not matched to a gene: 3. The CDR3 DNA reads TGTGCCAGCAGCGTCGGGACAGGGGGCGGAAAACTGTTTTTT. Its translation: CASSVGTGGGKLFF.

V and J are TRBV4-1 and TRBJ2-1; D is uncertain. The germline gives CDR1 MGHRA, CDR2 YSYEKL. This CDR3 is built from 12 residues. V lost 0 bases, J lost 7 bases, and 4 bases lay in between. This CDR3 is CASSQDRNEQFF. CDR3 nucleotides: TGCGCCAGCAGCCAAGACAGGAATGAGCAGTTCTTC.

The chain employs TRBV18 and TRBJ1-1; 7 bases line up with TRBD1. Losses at the gene ends were 3 bases for V and 6 bases for J; bases not matched to a gene: 10. The CDR3 contains 15 residues. Germline-derived CDR1 and CDR2 are KGHSH and LQKENI. In DNA, the CDR3 is TGTGCCAGCTCACCTATTACCGGGACAGCTTCTGAAGCTTTCTTT. It codes for CASSPITGTASEAFF.

The J gene is TRBJ2-7, the V gene TRBV6-5, with TRBD1 as a possible D gene (6 bases). This CDR3 comprises 12 residues. Germline CDR1 is MNHEY and CDR2 is SVGAGI. Trimming shortened V by 7 bases and J by 2 bases, and 9 bases separated the two germline ends. For the CDR3, the DNA is TGTGCCAGCAACCAGGGGACCTACGAGCAGTACTTC. It yields the protein CASNQGTYEQYF.

Points on this clone: The sample holds other DNA sequences that translate to the same CDR3. The V call is TRBV5-1, the J call TRBJ1-1, with D possibly TRBD1 on 6 matching bases. Per germline, CDR1 SGHRS and CDR2 YFSETQ. V was shortened by 4 bases and J by 8 bases, with 12 bases between the two germline ends. The CDR3 is 12 amino acids. The CDR3 nucleotides are TGCGCCAGCAGCCCTGGTGGGACAGAAGCTTTCTTT. This codes for CASSPGGTEAFF.

Here the CDR3 reads CASREGQLAGELFF. For the CDR3, the DNA is TGTGCCAGCAGAGAGGGACAGTTGGCCGGGGAGCTGTTTTTT. J is TRBJ2-2 and V is TRBV11-2; TRBD1 matches at 7 bases. Germline CDR1 is SGHAT and CDR2 is FQNNGV. This CDR3 has 14 residues. Germline trimming cut 6 bases from V and 6 bases from J; bases unmatched to any gene: 7.

The V gene is TRBV5-1, the J gene TRBJ2-2; no definite D call. V lost 0 bases and J lost 4, with 10 bases in between. CDR1 is SGHRS and CDR2 is YFSETQ in the germline V gene. This CDR3 spans 15 amino acids. CDR3 amino acids: CASSLGDKATGELFF. In DNA form, the CDR3 reads TGCGCCAGCAGCTTGGGTGACAAAGCCACCGGGGAGCTGTTTTTT.

This rearrangement joins TRBV27 to TRBJ2-3; no clear D gene. This CDR3 spans 16 amino acids. The V end was cut by 1 base, the J end by 0 bases, with 11 bases between. Germline values: CDR1 MNHEY, CDR2 SMNVEV (reference sequence). CDR3: CASSLFQAESTDTQYF. Here the CDR3 DNA reads TGTGCCAGCAGTTTATTCCAGGCAGAGAGCACAGATACGCAGTATTTT.

The gene calls are TRBV4-1 and TRBJ2-1; D is possibly TRBD1 (5 bases). CDR1 and CDR2 (germline): MGHRA, YSYEKL. CDR3 length equals 15 residues. Trimming stripped 0 bases from V and 6 bases from J, with 12 bases between. The CDR3 nucleotides are TGCGCCAGCAGCCAAGATCAGGGTGCGGTCAATGAGCAGTTCTTC. It specifies CASSQDQGAVNEQFF.

This clone came up a few times. The chain is built from TRBV3-1 (or the pseudogene TRBV3-2) and TRBJ2-3; 12 nucleotides align to TRBD1. Germline CDR1 and CDR2: LGHDT and YNNKEL (reference sequence). J lost 1 base, V lost 6 bases, and 8 bases had no gene match. The CDR3 runs 17 residues. This chain's CDR3 is CASSSGTGGSGTDTQYF. CDR3 sequence (DNA): TGTGCCAGCAGTTCCGGGACAGGGGGCAGCGGCACAGATACGCAGTATTTT.